One and the same sample provided the 22 T cell receptor beta chains below, sequenced in a study of memory CD8 T cells in hepatitis C reinfection. Libraries were prepared by immunoSEQ multiplex PCR; TCRdb keeps only in-frame clonotypes and omits some of them. The table has about 47,000 clones, around nine tenths seen once. The time point was: peak reinfection, 3 to 8 weeks after reinfection detection. No in vitro expansion preceded TCR sequencing of the sorted cells. Sequenced input: naive CD8+ T cells sorted from blood. The receptors stem from a man younger than 30 with hepatitis C virus infection.

The chain carries TRBV5-1 and TRBJ2-1; D might be TRBD2 (5 bases). Trimming stripped 9 bases from V and 7 bases from J, with 20 bases between. Germline CDR1 and CDR2: SGHRS and YFSETQ. This CDR3 contains 14 residues. This CDR3 is CANCQRYSGNEQFF. CDR3 DNA: TGCGCCAACTGCCAGCGGTACTCTGGGAATGAGCAGTTCTTC.

This chain links TRBV2 with TRBJ1-1; D call uncertain. CDR3 length equals 14 residues. From germline, CDR1 is SNHLY and CDR2 FYNNEI. V lost 6 bases and J lost 1, with 12 bases in between. The CDR3 region has the DNA TGTGCCAGCAGCGCGATCCCAGGGAACACTGAAGCTTTCTTT. The encoded protein is CASSAIPGNTEAFF.

This clone was seen only a few times. CDR3: CASSEVGLAAYEQYV. The CDR3 DNA follows: TGTGCCAGCAGTGAAGTGGGACTAGCGGCCTACGAGCAGTACGTC. V gene TRBV6-1 combines with J gene TRBJ2-7, with 11 bases that match TRBD2. CDR3 length: 15 residues. Losses at the gene ends were 1 base for V and 2 bases for J; bases not matched to a gene: 1. Germline CDR1 and CDR2: MNHNS and SASEGT.

The rearrangement joins TRBV2 to TRBJ2-7, with a possible D match to TRBD2 (6 bases). V shed 8 bases and J shed 0 bases, with 17 bases lying between them. This CDR3 region has 15 residues. Germline V CDR1 and CDR2: SNHLY, FYNNEI. The DNA for the CDR3 is TGTGCCAGCGAGACCTTTTCGGGGGTCTCCTACGAGCAGTACGTC. This codes for CASETFSGVSYEQYV.

A few counts support this clone. The chain links TRBV6-5 to TRBJ2-1; 10 bases line up with TRBD2. The V and J ends lost 1 base and 5 bases, in that order; junction bases with no gene match: 2. Per the germline V gene, CDR1 is MNHEY and CDR2 is SVGAGI. The CDR3 contains 15 residues. This CDR3 is CASSYFTSGNNEQFF. CDR3 coding DNA: TGTGCCAGCAGTTACTTCACTAGCGGGAACAATGAGCAGTTCTTC.

The chain couples TRBV28 to TRBJ2-2, with D maybe TRBD1 (5 bases). CDR1 and CDR2 from the germline V gene are MDHEN and SYDVKM. The CDR3 is 14 amino acids. Trimming removed 6 bases from V and 0 bases from J, with 8 bases in between. The CDR3 spells CASRGPTNTGELFF. The CDR3 DNA sequence: TGTGCCAGCAGGGGGCCGACGAACACCGGGGAGCTGTTTTTT.

This clone has just one count. The chain recombines TRBV19 with TRBJ2-3; D is ambiguous. V shed 1 base and J shed 6 bases, with 8 bases lying between them. The CDR3 covers 13 residues. The germline V gene encodes CDR1 LNHDA and CDR2 SQIVND (reference sequence). This chain's CDR3 is CASSIVFLDTQYF. The DNA for the CDR3 is TGTGCCAGTAGTATAGTCTTCTTGGATACGCAGTATTTT. Full variable domain (missing parts from reference TRBV19 and TRBJ2-3): DGGITQSPKYLFRKEGQNVTLSCEQNLNHDAMYWYRQDPGQGLRLIYYSQIVNDFQKGDIAEGYSVSREKKESFPLTVTSAQKNPTAFYLCASSIVFLDTQYFGPGTRLTVL.

This chain links TRBV19 with TRBJ2-1, with 11 bases that match TRBD1. The CDR3 loop spans 14 amino acids. V trimming: 6 bases; J trimming: 10 bases; junction bases outside the gene matches: 8. Per the germline V gene, CDR1 is LNHDA and CDR2 is SQIVND (reference sequence). CDR3 sequence reads: CASRGGTGGDEQFF. DNA for the CDR3: TGTGCCAGTAGGGGAGGGACAGGGGGTGACGAGCAGTTCTTC.

The chain has TRBV27 and TRBJ1-1; 7 bases match TRBD1. Germline V lookup: CDR1 MNHEY, CDR2 SMNVEV (reference sequence). This CDR3 is 12 amino acids long. The J segment lost 4 bases and the V segment lost 6 bases, leaving 2 bases of the junction unmatched. The CDR3 region is CASSSGGTEAFF. CDR3 DNA: TGTGCCAGCAGCTCAGGGGGCACTGAAGCTTTCTTT.

The chain carries TRBV4-1 and TRBJ2-2, with 13 bases identical to TRBD2. Trimming cost V 4 bases and J 7 bases; bases outside gene matches: 12. Germline V lookup: CDR1 MGHRA, CDR2 YSYEKL. The CDR3 has 18 amino acids. In DNA, the CDR3 is TGCGCCAGCAGCCTTAAAACTAGCGGGAGGGCCGATAGCGGGGAGCTGTTTTTT. Amino acids: CASSLKTSGRADSGELFF.

J is TRBJ2-1 and V is TRBV5-4; 7 bases align to TRBD1. Germline V gene data show CDR1 as SGHNT and CDR2 as YYREEE (reference sequence). This CDR3 is 13 amino acids long. V trimming: 5 bases; J trimming: 5 bases; junction bases outside the gene matches: 4. CDR3 amino acids: CASRGDSHNEQFF. The CDR3 nucleotides are TGTGCCAGCAGGGGGGACAGTCACAATGAGCAGTTCTTC. Looking up the rest from reference TRBV5-4 and TRBJ2-1 gives the full variable domain: ETGVTQSPTHLIKTRGQQVTLRCSSQSGHNTVSWYQQALGQGPQFIFQYYREEENGRGNFPPRFSGLQFPNYSSELNVNALELDDSALYLCASRGDSHNEQFFGPGTRLTVL.

The rearrangement links TRBV14 to TRBJ2-2; D is perhaps TRBD2 (5 bases). Germline lookup yields CDR1 SGHDN and CDR2 FVKESK. V was trimmed by 1 base and J by 4 bases, leaving 7 bases between them. This CDR3 spans 14 amino acids. CDR3 sequence reads: CASSQVAGTGELFF. DNA for the CDR3: TGTGCCAGCAGCCAAGTTGCGGGCACCGGGGAGCTGTTTTTT.

V usage is TRBV27 and J usage is TRBJ1-2; D possibly corresponds to TRBD1 (6 bases). Germline V gene data show CDR1 as MNHEY and CDR2 as SMNVEV (reference sequence). The CDR3 length is 15 residues. The V end was cut by 6 bases, the J end by 0 bases, with 14 bases between. The CDR3 coding sequence is TGTGCCAGCAGGCGGACAGTTCAAGCTAACTATGGCTACACCTTC. Amino acids: CASRRTVQANYGYTF.

This chain links TRBV29-1 with TRBJ2-5; D not resolved. CDR1 SQVTM and CDR2 ANQGSEA come from the germline V gene. This CDR3 comprises 11 residues. V shed 6 bases and J shed 4 bases, with 9 bases lying between them. This chain's CDR3 is CSVQETETQYF. Written as DNA, the CDR3 is TGCAGCGTGCAGGAAACAGAGACCCAGTACTTC.

This chain joins TRBV28 and TRBJ2-1; a possible D gene is TRBD2 (6 bases). Germline V gene sequence: CDR1 MDHEN, CDR2 SYDVKM. CDR3 length: 15 residues. V was clipped by 8 bases and J by 2 bases, with 16 bases between them. The CDR3 nucleotides read TGTGCCAGCTCACTCTGGGCGGGGACCTACAATGAGCAGTTCTTC. Amino acids: CASSLWAGTYNEQFF.

The chain joins TRBV7-9 to TRBJ2-2; TRBD2 matches at 10 bases. CDR1 is SEHNR and CDR2 is FQNEAQ in the germline V gene (reference sequence). V was pared by 2 bases and J by 3 bases, with 6 bases of the junction left unmatched. This CDR3 spans 17 amino acids. The CDR3 protein is CASSLRVAGGHTGELFF. DNA for the CDR3: TGTGCCAGCAGCTTAAGGGTAGCGGGGGGCCACACCGGGGAGCTGTTTTTT.

This clone appeared a single time. The chain links TRBV10-2 to TRBJ2-4; the D gene is possibly TRBD2 (6 bases). V gave up 3 bases and J gave up 0 bases, with 15 bases separating them. CDR1 and CDR2 from the germline V gene are WSHSY and SAAADI. The CDR3 runs 17 residues. Written as DNA, the CDR3 is TGCGCCAGCAGTGATTTGGAGGGAGGCATAGCCAAAAACATTCAGTACTTC. Amino acids: CASSDLEGGIAKNIQYF.

The chain recombines TRBV6-1 with TRBJ2-5; 9 bases agree with TRBD1. Germline lookup yields CDR1 MNHNS and CDR2 SASEGT. This CDR3 region has 14 residues. The V and J ends lost 6 bases and 3 bases, in that order; junction bases with no gene match: 5. The CDR3 nucleotides are TGTGCCAGCAGCCTGGGACAGGGAGAAGAGACCCAGTACTTC. This encodes CASSLGQGEETQYF.

This clone came up a few times. The chain employs TRBV7-9 and TRBJ1-1; 8 bases are shared with TRBD1. Losses at the gene ends were 1 base for V and 4 bases for J; bases not matched to a gene: 5. Germline V gene lookup returns CDR1 SEHNR and CDR2 FQNEAQ (reference sequence). This CDR3 region has 15 residues. The CDR3 DNA sequence: TGTGCCAGCAGCTTAGGAGACAGGGGTGGCACTGAAGCTTTCTTT. Its translation: CASSLGDRGGTEAFF. Combining the CDR3 with reference TRBV7-9 and TRBJ1-1 gives the whole variable domain DTGVSQNPRHKITKRGQNVTFRCDPISEHNRLYWYRQTLGQGPEFLTYFQNEAQLEKSRLLSDRFSAERPKGSFSTLEIQRTEQGDSAMYLCASSLGDRGGTEAFFGQGTRLTVV.

The chain is built from TRBV19 and TRBJ2-1, with TRBD1 matching over 7 bases. The CDR3 covers 17 residues. The V gene end was trimmed by 5 bases and the J gene end by 4 bases; junction bases not matched to a gene: 14. Germline assignment: CDR1 LNHDA and CDR2 SQIVND (reference sequence). The CDR3: CASSGGGTGAPYNEQFF. In DNA form, the CDR3 reads TGTGCCAGTAGTGGCGGTGGAACAGGGGCCCCATACAATGAGCAGTTCTTC.

The V gene is TRBV27, the J gene TRBJ2-1; D ambiguous. Trimming cost V 6 bases and J 0 bases, with 18 bases left between them. This CDR3 is built from 17 residues. Germline CDR1 and CDR2: MNHEY and SMNVEV (reference sequence). The CDR3: CASSSSRSDSSYNEQFF. The CDR3 DNA reads as TGTGCCAGCAGCTCTTCCAGGTCAGATAGCTCCTACAATGAGCAGTTCTTC.

The rearrangement links TRBV19 to TRBJ2-7; the match to TRBD2 covers 13 bases. This CDR3 comprises 16 residues. The ends lost 11 bases at V and 3 bases at J; junction bases unmatched: 13. Germline V gene data show CDR1 as LNHDA and CDR2 as SQIVND (reference sequence). CDR3 region: CARPGLAGVRDYEQYF. DNA for the CDR3: TGTGCCCGACCCGGACTAGCGGGAGTTAGGGACTACGAGCAGTACTTC.